This T cell receptor beta chain was found in a study of regulatory T cells in long-lasting Graves disease. With iRepertoire HTBI primers and Arm-PCR of CDR3 regions, TCR beta libraries were built. Via MiXCR, TCRdb re-called the multiplex PCR reads, giving one row per CDR3 protein. The repertoire includes around 500,000 distinct CDR3 sequences, about 12% of them detected once, and 7.5% to 9% sits in the top ten. The time point is: newly diagnosed GD, antithyroid drugs for less than 3 months. Generation of the TCR library employed RNA extracted from PBMCs. An endocrinology department located in Xi'an, China, was where the patients came from. Staff drew 8 to 9 milliliters of peripheral blood into EDTA tubes. Germline V gene lookup returns CDR1 SEHNR and CDR2 FQNEAQ (reference sequence). V was clipped by 5 bases and J by 0 bases, with 10 bases between them. The CDR3 has 14 residues. The study's findings and limits: Rather than thyroid tissue, only peripheral blood underwent study.

In this sample, this clonotype turned up many times. Its antigen is still unknown. This same sample was also taken into another study, of T cells in Graves' hyperthyroidism and ophthalmopathy. As that report states: If no ophthalmopathy progression occurred within 18 months, Graves' hyperthyroidism was stable.

The material was peripheral blood mononuclear cells (PBMCs), obtained at new diagnosis, from a patient treated with antithyroid drugs. The rearrangement joins TRBV7-9 to TRBJ2-5; D is perhaps TRBD1 (5 bases). This TCR derives from a woman aged 25-40 years with Graves disease. The chain's CDR3 is CASSKSGYQETQYF. The CDR3 DNA reads TGTGCCAGCAGCAAGTCAGGGTACCAAGAGACCCAGTACTTC.